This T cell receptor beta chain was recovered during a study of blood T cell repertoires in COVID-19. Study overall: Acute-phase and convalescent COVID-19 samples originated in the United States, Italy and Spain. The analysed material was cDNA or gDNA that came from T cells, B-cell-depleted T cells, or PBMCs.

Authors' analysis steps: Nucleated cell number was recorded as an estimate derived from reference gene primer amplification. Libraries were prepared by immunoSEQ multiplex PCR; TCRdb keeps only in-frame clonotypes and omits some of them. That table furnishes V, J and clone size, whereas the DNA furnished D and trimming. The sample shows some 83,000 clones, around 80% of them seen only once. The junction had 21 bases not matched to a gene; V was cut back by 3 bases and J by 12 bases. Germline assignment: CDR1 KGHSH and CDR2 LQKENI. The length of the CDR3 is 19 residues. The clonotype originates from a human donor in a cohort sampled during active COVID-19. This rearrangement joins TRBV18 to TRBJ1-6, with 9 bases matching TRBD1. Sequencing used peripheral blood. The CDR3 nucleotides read TGTGCCAGCTCACCGATGGGCCTCCGGGACAGGGTTTCCCCTTTACCCCTCCACTTT. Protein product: CASSPMGLRDRVSPLPLHF.